The 7 T cell receptor beta chains presented below share a single source sample, sequenced in a study of cytomegalovirus exposure and HLA in healthy donors. PCR employed 60 Vbeta and 13 Jbeta primers. The assay was immunoSEQ multiplex PCR, and TCRdb's table has in-frame clones only and misses some. Of about 140,000 clones in the sample, 70% to 80% were seen once. Sequenced: PBMCs. These TCRs come from a woman between 50 and 59 years old in good health and CMV-seronegative.

The chain couples TRBV19 to TRBJ1-3; D may be TRBD1 (6 bases). There are 14 residues in the CDR3. Trimming pared 6 bases from V and 0 bases from J, leaving 9 bases between. Germline-derived CDR1 and CDR2 are LNHDA and SQIVND (reference sequence). CDR3 in amino acids: CASSRDNSGNTIYF. The CDR3 DNA reads as TGTGCCAGTAGCAGGGACAACTCTGGAAACACCATATATTTT. Variable domain in full (rest from reference TRBV19 and TRBJ1-3): DGGITQSPKYLFRKEGQNVTLSCEQNLNHDAMYWYRQDPGQGLRLIYYSQIVNDFQKGDIAEGYSVSREKKESFPLTVTSAQKNPTAFYLCASSRDNSGNTIYFGEGSWLTVV.

This clone turned up a few times. The J gene is TRBJ2-7, the V gene TRBV7-8; D uncertain. Germline lookup yields CDR1 SGHVS and CDR2 FQNEAQ. The CDR3 has 13 amino acids. The V gene lost 1 base and the J gene lost 2 bases, with 6 bases spanning the gap. The CDR3 loop reads CASSLGRAYEQYF. CDR3 nucleotide sequence: TGTGCCAGCAGCTTAGGACGGGCCTACGAGCAGTACTTC.

The chain recombines TRBV2 with TRBJ2-5, with 8 positions matching TRBD2. The V segment lost 6 bases and the J segment 5 bases; nucleotides outside the gene matches: 5. Looked up from germline, CDR1 is SNHLY and CDR2 is FYNNEI. The CDR3 extends over 13 amino acids. The CDR3 loop is CASSREREETQYF. The CDR3 region has the DNA TGTGCCAGCAGCCGCGAGCGGGAGGAGACCCAGTACTTC.

The genes are TRBV4-3 and TRBJ1-5, with a possible D match to TRBD1 (5 bases). The CDR3 spans 15 residues. Germline loops: CDR1 LGHNA, CDR2 YSLEER. V was cut by 1 base and J by 0 bases, with 7 bases left in between. The CDR3 nucleotides read TGCGCCAGCAGCCAAGGGGGCCGTAGCAATCAGCCCCAGCATTTT. As protein: CASSQGGRSNQPQHF.

The chain links TRBV5-1 to TRBJ2-3, with D unresolved. Deletions cut 4 bases from V and 2 bases from J, with 5 bases between. The CDR3 contains 12 residues. Germline loops: CDR1 SGHRS, CDR2 YFSETQ. CDR3 sequence reads: CASSKLTDTQYF. CDR3 in DNA: TGCGCCAGCAGCAAACTCACAGATACGCAGTATTTT. Combining the CDR3 with reference TRBV5-1 and TRBJ2-3 gives the whole variable domain KAGVTQTPRYLIKTRGQQVTLSCSPISGHRSVSWYQQTPGQGLQFLFEYFSETQRNKGNFPGRFSGRQFSNSRSEMNVSTLELGDSALYLCASSKLTDTQYFGPGTRLTVL.

V is TRBV10-3 and J is TRBJ1-2; 7 bases line up with TRBD1. This CDR3 contains 14 residues. After removal of 2 bases from V and 5 bases from J, the junction contained 5 bases not matched to a gene. The germline V gene has CDR1 ENHRY and CDR2 SYGVKD. The CDR3 protein is CAISEGRDRYGYTF. The CDR3 DNA follows: TGTGCCATCAGTGAGGGTAGGGACAGATATGGCTACACCTTC.

V is TRBV6-5 and J is TRBJ1-1, with D unclear. Looked up from germline, CDR1 is MNHEY and CDR2 is SVGAGI. The V end was cut by 0 bases, the J end by 5 bases, with 10 bases between. The CDR3 contains 14 residues. CDR3 amino acids: CASSYSEGWTEAFF. The CDR3 nucleotides are TGTGCCAGCAGTTACTCGGAGGGATGGACTGAAGCTTTCTTT.